A selection of T cell receptor beta chains follows, all from one sample in a study of OX40 agonist ivuxolimab in advanced cancers. The assay was immunoSEQ multiplex PCR, and TCRdb's table has in-frame clones only and misses some. The sample has about 67,000 clones; 87% are singletons. Sequences were derived from CD4+ or CD8+ T cells sorted from blood, sampled in a trial of the OX40 agonist ivuxolimab. The receptors originated from an adult with an advanced solid tumor such as melanoma, head and neck, liver or kidney cancer. CDR3s include the opening cysteine and the closing phenylalanine or tryptophan.

j_call,v_call,cdr3_aa
TRBJ1-2,TRBV11-2,CASSSQGAGGYTF
TRBJ2-7,TRBV7-2,CASSPRGLAYEQYF
TRBJ2-1,TRBV11-2,CASTPSRDNEQFF
TRBJ2-5,TRBV9,CASSVGRRVAGSQETQYF
TRBJ1-1,TRBV19,CASSSDSNLNTEAFF
TRBJ1-1,TRBV6-5,CASSPYKGSGTEAFF
TRBJ2-5,TRBV5-1,CASSFGQEQETQYF
TRBJ2-1,TRBV11-1,CASSLSSGAANEQFF
.,TRBV28,CASSSTGTGGNEQYF
TRBJ2-7,TRBV7-9,CASSFSTGANEQYF
TRBJ1-2,TRBV5-1,CASSLAANPVSGYTF
TRBJ2-7,TRBV5-1,CASSFIAGGPGDEQYF
TRBJ1-1,TRBV18,CASSPRSGTLNTEAFF
TRBJ2-5,TRBV12-5,CASGPGTSGTPGTQYF
TRBJ2-2,TRBV15,CATSRDRVTGELFF
TRBJ1-5,TRBV4-2,CASSQQDREVNQPQHF
TRBJ2-3,TRBV27,CASNLATGSNTDTQYF
TRBJ2-1,TRBV28,CAAGTGVMGEQFF
TRBJ2-6,TRBV14,CASSHVGNSGANVLTF
TRBJ1-2,TRBV4-1,CASSLAGGYTF
TRBJ2-5,TRBV10-1,CASSAESQETQYF
TRBJ1-1,TRBV7-9,CASSLVSGHTEAFF
TRBJ1-5,TRBV28,CASSLFGLGGTESNQPQHF
TRBJ2-3,TRBV11-3,CASSLRGGLRTDTQYF
TRBJ2-1,TRBV29-1,CSVGGYGGRVYNEQFF
TRBJ1-1,TRBV6-5,CASTQNTEAFF
TRBJ1-1,TRBV10-3,CAISDGLNTEAFF
TRBJ2-7,TRBV27,CASKPAGQGSYEQYF
TRBJ1-6,TRBV19,CASSTPNGRLHF
TRBJ1-4,TRBV30,CAWSAGLNNEKLFF
TRBJ2-4,TRBV18,CASSPTAGGPQYF